The entry below gives a single TCR beta chain sequence along with its context. Its target is unknown. The sample comes from a study of OX40 agonist ivuxolimab in advanced cancers. Systemic immunosuppression or autoimmune disease history was grounds to exclude patients. Produced via immunoSEQ multiplex PCR; TCRdb's table is partial and in-frame only. The sample holds tens of thousands of clones, roughly 87% seen once. Study conclusions and caveats: Some of the lowest clonal expansion was seen in partial responders at 0.1-3.0 mg/kg.

The CDR3 spans 12 residues. CDR1 is SGHRS, CDR2 YFSETQ, per germline. V was pared by 4 bases and J by 4 bases, with 8 bases between. The input for sequencing was CD4+ or CD8+ T cells sorted from blood, taken in a trial of the OX40 agonist ivuxolimab. The clonotype comes from an adult with an advanced solid tumor such as melanoma, head and neck, liver or kidney cancer. V usage is TRBV5-1 and J usage is TRBJ1-1; the D is unclear. The CDR3 here is CASSRSGTEAFF. The CDR3 nucleotides read TGCGCCAGCAGCCGGAGTGGCACTGAAGCTTTCTTT.